Listed below are T cell receptor beta chains from one sample, sequenced in a study of identifying expanded T cells in peripheral blood. Assay: immunoSEQ multiplex PCR; the TCRdb copy retains only in-frame clones and omits some. The sample holds about 98,000 clones, around 89% seen once. The sample taken for sequencing was blood. The receptors stem from a person aged 18 to 70 in good health. Both conserved end residues are part of each CDR3. Each record gives: J gene, CDR3 length, clone size, V gene, D gene, CDR3 protein, CDR3 DNA. A D gene is named only where the DNA matches it firmly. Only part of the rows carry a size: once, few, many, or a class if the clone is expanded.

TRBJ1-2	11	.	TRBV20-1	.	CSAKSGYGYTF	TGCAGTGCTAAGTCAGGGTATGGCTACACCTTC
TRBJ2-1	15	.	TRBV29-1	.	CSVHPGTLPGDEQFF	TGCAGCGTTCATCCGGGGACACTCCCAGGGGATGAGCAGTTCTTC
TRBJ1-2	12	few	TRBV6-6	.	CASSPEGNGYTF	TGTGCCAGCAGTCCCGAGGGGAATGGCTACACCTTC
TRBJ2-4	17	.	TRBV11-2	TRBD1	CASSLVTGGVAKNIQYF	TGTGCCAGCAGCTTAGTAACAGGGGGCGTAGCCAAAAACATTCAGTACTTC
TRBJ1-6	15	once	TRBV18	TRBD1	CASSPGDRESSPLHF	TGTGCCAGCTCACCGGGGGACAGGGAGAGTTCACCCCTCCACTTT
TRBJ2-2	17	.	TRBV16	.	CASSRLGGAGETGELFF	TGTGCCAGCAGCCGGCTCGGAGGGGCCGGGGAAACCGGGGAGCTGTTTTTT
TRBJ2-4	15	.	TRBV28	TRBD1	CASAKVQGAKNIQYF	TGTGCCAGCGCGAAGGTACAGGGGGCCAAAAACATTCAGTACTTC
TRBJ2-7	15	.	TRBV28	TRBD2	CASSLPGTRIYEQYF	TGTGCCAGCAGTCTTCCGGGGACTAGGATCTACGAGCAGTACTTC
TRBJ2-7	11	once	TRBV5-6	.	CASSTPYEQYF	TGTGCCAGCAGCACTCCTTACGAGCAGTACTTC
TRBJ2-5	14	.	TRBV7-8	.	CASRGPGLSETQYF	TGTGCCAGCAGGGGGCCGGGGCTGTCGGAGACCCAGTACTTC
TRBJ1-2	14	.	TRBV6-1	.	CASRGGSGNYGYTF	TGTGCCAGCAGAGGGGGTTCTGGTAACTATGGCTACACCTTC
TRBJ1-5	14	medium-sized	TRBV11-2	TRBD1	CASSSTGTNQPQHF	TGTGCCAGCAGCTCGACAGGGACTAATCAGCCCCAGCATTTT
TRBJ2-7	16	.	TRBV27	TRBD1	CASSPAHGQGAYEQYF	TGTGCCAGCAGTCCAGCCCATGGACAGGGGGCCTACGAGCAGTACTTC
TRBJ1-5	14	once	TRBV5-1	TRBD1	CASSFNPGQGFKHF	TGCGCCAGCAGCTTTAACCCGGGACAGGGTTTCAAGCATTTT
TRBJ2-3	15	once	TRBV5-4	TRBD2	CASSPSGGSTDTQYF	TGTGCCAGCAGCCCTAGCGGGGGGAGCACAGATACGCAGTATTTT
TRBJ2-1	13	.	TRBV25-1	.	CASSETSGYEQFF	TGTGCCAGCAGTGAGACTTCGGGGTATGAGCAGTTCTTC
TRBJ1-6	14	.	TRBV7-8	TRBD1	CASSRQGAGSPLHF	TGTGCCAGCAGCAGACAGGGGGCAGGATCACCCCTCCACTTT
TRBJ2-7	12	.	TRBV18	.	CASSDGSYEQYF	TGTGCCAGCTCGGACGGATCCTACGAGCAGTACTTC
TRBJ2-1	21	.	TRBV12-5	TRBD1	CASGSQTPGQGFFSSHNEQFF	TGTGCTAGTGGTTCCCAAACCCCGGGACAGGGTTTCTTCTCCTCCCACAATGAGCAGTTCTTC
TRBJ2-5	13	once	TRBV15	.	CATRRDPGETQYF	TGTGCCACCAGGAGGGATCCGGGGGAGACCCAGTACTTC
TRBJ1-5	14	.	TRBV5-6	.	CASSFGRSNQPQHF	TGTGCCAGCAGCTTCGGACGGAGCAATCAGCCCCAGCATTTT
TRBJ1-1	13	.	TRBV7-9	TRBD1	CASTGQGGTEAFF	TGTGCCAGCACCGGACAGGGCGGCACTGAAGCTTTCTTT
TRBJ1-6	19	few	TRBV4-2	.	CASSQEGGHKGLGNSPLHF	TGTGCCAGCAGCCAAGAAGGTGGGCATAAGGGGCTCGGAAATTCACCCCTCCACTTT
TRBJ2-7	14	.	TRBV6-5	.	CASSPISTSYEQYF	TGTGCCAGCAGTCCTATCTCGACCTCCTACGAGCAGTACTTC
TRBJ1-3	14	.	TRBV28	.	CASWTASSGNTIYF	TGTGCCAGCTGGACGGCTAGCTCTGGAAACACCATATATTTT
TRBJ2-7	13	.	TRBV29-1	TRBD1	CSVMGQGGYEQYF	TGCAGCGTGATGGGACAGGGGGGCTACGAGCAGTACTTC
TRBJ1-2	12	.	TRBV7-8	.	CASSPPNYGYTF	TGTGCCAGCAGCCCTCCTAACTATGGCTACACCTTC
TRBJ1-2	14	.	TRBV5-1	TRBD1	CASSGGQGAIGYTF	TGCGCCAGCAGCGGGGGACAGGGGGCGATCGGCTACACCTTC
TRBJ1-4	16	.	TRBV7-9	.	CASSSQPPWGNEKLFF	TGTGCCAGCAGCTCCCAACCTCCTTGGGGGAATGAAAAACTGTTTTTT
TRBJ1-1	14	once	TRBV19	.	CASSTDSLNTEAFF	TGTGCCAGTAGTACGGACAGCTTGAACACTGAAGCTTTCTTT
TRBJ1-1	14	once	TRBV10-3	.	CAISELQGSPEAFF	TGTGCCATCAGTGAGTTACAGGGATCCCCCGAAGCTTTCTTT
TRBJ2-2	14	.	TRBV7-9	.	CASSPALAPGELFF	TGTGCCAGCAGCCCGGCCCTGGCACCCGGGGAGCTGTTTTTT
TRBJ2-1	16	.	TRBV27	.	CASSLSSPQPYNEQFF	TGTGCCAGCAGTTTATCGAGCCCCCAGCCCTACAATGAGCAGTTCTTC
TRBJ2-5	14	.	TRBV5-1	.	CASSLWSEQETQYF	TGCGCCAGCAGCTTGTGGAGCGAACAAGAGACCCAGTACTTC
TRBJ2-7	13	.	TRBV6-5	.	CASSYDYSSRHMF	TGTGCCAGCAGTTACGATTATTCAAGTAGACATATGTTC
TRBJ1-3	15	.	TRBV4-1	.	CASSKDVYSGNTIYF	TGCGCCAGCAGCAAGGACGTATACTCTGGAAACACCATATATTTT
TRBJ1-2	13	.	TRBV18	TRBD1	CASSPATGNGYTF	TGTGCCAGCTCACCAGCGACAGGGAACGGCTACACCTTC
TRBJ1-3	11	.	TRBV10-3	.	CATRGGNTIYF	TGTGCCACCCGAGGAGGAAACACCATATATTTT